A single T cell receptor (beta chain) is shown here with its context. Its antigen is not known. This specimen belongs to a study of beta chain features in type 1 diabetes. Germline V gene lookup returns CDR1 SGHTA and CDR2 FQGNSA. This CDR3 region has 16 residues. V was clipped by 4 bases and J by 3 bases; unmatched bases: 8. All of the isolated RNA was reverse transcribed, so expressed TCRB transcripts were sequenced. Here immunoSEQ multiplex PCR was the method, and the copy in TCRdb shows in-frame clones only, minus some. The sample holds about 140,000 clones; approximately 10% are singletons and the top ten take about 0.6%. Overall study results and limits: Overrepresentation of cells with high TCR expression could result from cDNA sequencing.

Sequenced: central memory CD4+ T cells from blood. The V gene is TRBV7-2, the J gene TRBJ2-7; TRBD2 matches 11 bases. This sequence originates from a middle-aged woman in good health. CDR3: CASSSSILAGGYEQYF. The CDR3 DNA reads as TGTGCCAGCAGCTCCTCTATTCTAGCGGGGGGCTACGAGCAGTACTTC. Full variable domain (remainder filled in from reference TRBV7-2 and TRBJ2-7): GAGVSQSPSNKVTEKGKDVELRCDPISGHTALYWYRQSLGQGLEFLIYFQGNSAPDKSGLPSDRFSAERTGGSVSTLTIQRTQQEDSAVYLCASSSSILAGGYEQYFGPGTRLTVT.